This T cell receptor beta chain comes out of a study of PD-1 blockade in classical Hodgkin lymphoma (TCRdb year 2020). Background for the entire study: The study used TCR beta sequencing and CyTOF to define a peripheral blood immune signature of response to PD-1 blockade in classical Hodgkin lymphoma. General study outcomes and caveats: The study was limited to a single clinical trial cohort, and causes of repertoire differences, possibly disease activity or prior therapy, remained undefined. Baseline TCR diversity was reported to be lower in newly diagnosed patients than in healthy donors, and even lower in relapsed/refractory patients.

Genomic DNA was extracted with the Qiagen DNeasy kit from unsorted PBMCs and from negatively selected CD4+ and CD8+ fractions. TCR beta CDR3 regions were amplified by immunoSEQ multiplex PCR using primers annealing to V and J segments. Amplification bias was minimized using a synthetic immune receptor repertoire, and residual bias was removed computationally after sequencing. As for the original processing: Custom Python scripts were used to quantify repertoire diversity as the Shannon entropy index. The unsorted, CD4+ and CD8+ repertoires were each analyzed separately, with the exception of combined analyses, where CD4+ and CD8+ sequences were merged in silico. TCRdb retrieved this table from immuneACCESS and kept in-frame rearrangements only. Not all clones are present; in checked studies, unresolved V genes account for under half, and no reason is known for the remainder. V and J calls and clone size are as listed in that table; D and trimming were resolved from the DNA. This sample comprises 15,000 to 20,000 clones, about nine tenths of them detected only once. The ten largest clones take up approximately 4.1% of the sample.

The CDR3 goes from the cysteine to the phenylalanine over 14 residues. Kept here is only the CDR3 DNA, which spans 42 bases and is read in frame from base 1. CDR1 and CDR2, per the germline V gene, are SGHNT and YENEEA. V loses 5 bases at its end and J loses 5 bases; junction bases beyond the gene matches: 7. This clone has just one count. Its antigen remains undetermined. Per-base quality was not reported, and no clone a single base away is much larger than it. The intended sense of this specimen's time point label: newly diagnosed, previously untreated cHL patient sample. PBMCs from patients with newly diagnosed, previously untreated classical Hodgkin lymphoma were sequenced as a comparison group for the relapsed/refractory trial patients. After peripheral blood was drawn into 8 mL Vacutainer Cell Preparation Tubes, PBMCs were isolated by centrifugation and then cryopreserved.

This clonotype originated in a human donor with classical Hodgkin lymphoma. The sample consisted of peripheral blood mononuclear cells (PBMCs). This sequence uses TRBV11-3 and TRBJ2-7, with 9 bases matching TRBD1. The nucleotide sequence is given as TGTGCCAGCAGCGCGGGGACAGGGAGAAACGAGCAGTACTTC. Translated, it reads CASSAGTGRNEQYF. When the CDR3 is completed using the reference TRBV11-3 and TRBJ2-7 genes on either side, the full variable domain is EAGVVQSPRYKIIEKKQPVAFWCNPISGHNTLYWYLQNLGQGPELLIRYENEEAVDDSQLPKDRFSAERLKGVDSTLKIQPAELGDSAVYLCASSAGTGRNEQYFGPGTRLTVT.